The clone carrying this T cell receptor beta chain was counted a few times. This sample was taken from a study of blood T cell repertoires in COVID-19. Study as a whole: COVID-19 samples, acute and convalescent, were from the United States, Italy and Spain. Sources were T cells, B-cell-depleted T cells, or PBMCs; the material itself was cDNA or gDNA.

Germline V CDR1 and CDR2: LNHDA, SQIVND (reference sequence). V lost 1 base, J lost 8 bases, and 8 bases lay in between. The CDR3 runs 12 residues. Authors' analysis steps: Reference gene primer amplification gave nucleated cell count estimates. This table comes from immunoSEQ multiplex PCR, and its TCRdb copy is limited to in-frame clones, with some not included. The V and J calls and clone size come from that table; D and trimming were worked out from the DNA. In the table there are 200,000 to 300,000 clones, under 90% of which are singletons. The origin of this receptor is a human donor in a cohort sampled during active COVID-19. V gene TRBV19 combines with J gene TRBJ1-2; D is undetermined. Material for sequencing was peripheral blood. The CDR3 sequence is CASSIAGAGYTF. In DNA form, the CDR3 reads TGTGCCAGTAGTATAGCAGGTGCCGGCTACACCTTC.